This T cell receptor (beta chain) was identified in a study of blood T cells in healthy people across ages (dated by TCRdb to about 2015). Describing the broader study: Template switching captured roughly one uniquely barcoded TCR beta cDNA molecule per two T cells in model experiments. Age-related changes in TCR beta repertoire diversity were measured in the study by deep sequencing normalized with unique cDNA molecular identifiers. Donors were grouped into four age groups: young (average roughly 16 years), middle-aged (roughly 38), aged (roughly 67) and long-lived (approximately 82). To avoid experimental bias, donors of different ages were spread randomly across the sequencing lanes. For two donors (one aged 18 to 30 and one aged 80 or older), the study analyzed two additional independent replicas of 1 million unique cDNA reads from the same blood draw.

Systemically healthy Caucasian individuals from Russia, 35 to 40 in total and aged roughly 6 to 100 years, were included as donors. Each donor gave ten milliliters of peripheral blood, collected into EDTA-treated Vacutainer tubes. Ficoll-Paque density-gradient centrifugation was used to isolate PBMCs, with at least 6.5 million per sample. Total RNA, at least 6 micrograms per sample, was extracted from PBMCs with Trizol reagent. For every donor, an aliquot of PBMCs went through flow cytometry to measure the percentages of naive CD45RAhigh/CD27high T cells. For this chain, trimming is 5 bases at the V end and 8 bases at the J end, and the number of junction bases without a gene match is 4. In the germline V gene (reference sequence), CDR1 corresponds to MNHEY and CDR2 to SMNVEV. The CDR3 spans 14 residues, from the cysteine through the phenylalanine. Only CDR3 DNA remains: 42 bases, in frame from the first base.

The library was built by means of 5' RACE. The instrument was an Illumina HiSeq 2500. A second roughly 7 to 11 cycle PCR used a sample-barcoded 5' primer and a J-beta primer mix. A template-switch 5' adaptor carrying 12 random nucleotides introduced a unique molecular identifier onto each TCR beta cDNA molecule. At least 2.5 million CDR3-containing paired-end reads were obtained from each sample. The Mint cDNA synthesis kit, primed by a TRBC-specific oligonucleotide, was used to synthesize first-strand cDNA from all RNA. Following uracil-DNA glycosylase treatment, a first 18-cycle PCR with universal primers M1SS and BC2_uni_R was performed on all cDNA. Per the source publication's procedure: For normalization, 1 million high-quality reads were randomly selected from each sample, with every read carrying a distinct molecular identifier. Reads sharing molecular identifiers were discarded rather than binned into consensus sequences. MiTCR, with a Q25 quality threshold and the strictest error-elimination algorithm, was used for CDR3 identification, clonotype clustering and error correction. A nonparametric unseen species model with Euler transformation was used to estimate a lower bound on total TCR beta diversity. TCRdb reran the public reads through fastp at Q25 and MiXCR, keeping productive beta chains. Rows matching on CDR3 protein sequence are summarized as one entry with the most common DNA and genes. The V and J calls were not made by the authors but by TCRdb's processing. This sample comprises around 940,000 distinct CDR3 sequences, roughly 51% of them detected only once. Over 20% of the sample lies in the top ten.

This clonotype was recorded a few times. No cognate antigen has been identified for it. Per-base quality was not reported, and no clone a single base away is much larger than it. What the study reported, not specific to this receptor: Since profiling was done on bulk unsorted PBMCs, naive and antigen-experienced compartments could not be conclusively compared. Estimates of total diversity based on one million sequenced T cells were considered lower bounds and underestimates. As age increased, observed TCR beta diversity per million T cells dropped in a roughly linear way, and a significant reduction was already evident by age about 40. Compared with the aged group, the long-lived group had more naive CD4+ T cells, fewer expanded clones and increased TCR diversity, suggesting age selection. The CMV infection status of donors was not known, potentially confounding age-related changes in expanded clonotypes. A strong correlation was found between observed TCR beta diversity and the percentage of naive T cells measured by flow cytometry.

The sample was blood. The V and J genes are TRBV27 and TRBJ1-6, with 9 bases aligning to TRBD1. The receptor's source is a woman aged 55-69 years in good health. The sequenced DNA: TGTGCCAGCAGTCCCTGGACAGGGGATTCACCCCTCCACTTT. Its product reads: CASSPWTGDSPLHF.